This T cell receptor beta chain stems from a study of blood T cell repertoires in COVID-19. As for the study in general: Sites in the United States, Italy and Spain provided acute and convalescent COVID-19 samples. From T cells, B-cell-depleted T cells, or PBMCs came the material, which was cDNA or gDNA.

The CDR3 is made up of 17 amino acids. Germline CDR1 reads MNHNS; CDR2 reads SASEGT. V lost 2 bases to trimming and J lost 0 bases, with 15 bases between them. In the study's own analysis: Reference gene primer amplification in the assay estimated nucleated cell counts. Sequencing was performed with immunoSEQ multiplex PCR; in TCRdb, only in-frame clones are kept and a portion is missing. That table supplies the V and J calls and clone size; D and trimming were determined from the DNA. This sample yields around 120,000 clones, of which about 79% are seen a single time; 3% to 4.5% belongs to the top ten.

The clonotype originates from a woman older than 75 with acute or convalescent COVID-19. This chain uses TRBV6-1 with TRBJ2-3; D is ambiguous. The specimen sequenced was peripheral blood. CDR3 amino acids: CASSEKSTSLSTDTQYF. The CDR3 nucleotides read TGTGCCAGCAGTGAAAAGTCGACTTCACTAAGCACAGATACGCAGTATTTT.